The sequence of this T cell receptor (beta chain) was determined in a study of lung T cells in sarcoidosis with Löfgren's syndrome. TCRdb independently ran MiXCR on the reads; one entry per CDR3 protein. This sample carries 15,000 to 20,000 distinct CDR3 sequences, 20% to 25% of them seen once, and the ten largest clones take around 4.1%. The germline CDR1 and CDR2 sequences are SQVTM and ANQGSEA. CDR3 size: 15 residues. The ends lost 4 bases at V and 2 bases at J; junction bases unmatched: 5. The receptor was derived from a human donor with sarcoidosis (Löfgren's syndrome or another form), or a control subject (not recorded which). This chain connects TRBV29-1 to TRBJ2-7; 13 positions agree with TRBD2. The material sequenced was CD4+ T cells from PBMCs. CDR3 sequence (DNA): TGCAGCGTTGGCGGGACTAGCGGGACTACCTACGAGCAGTACTTC. Translating it yields CSVGGTSGTTYEQYF.